These 30 T cell receptor beta chains were sequenced from one sample in a study of Ad26.COV2.S vaccination and SARS-CoV-2 variants (dated by TCRdb to the early 2020s). In light of the paper, this sample's treatment or condition label describes: some 20 received Ad26.COV2.S at low or high dose, single or two shots; about 5 received placebo; per-sample allocation not given. For vaccine and placebo recipients, repertoires were sequenced using samples collected on day 63 after the first injection. The library relied on the immunoSEQ multiplex PCR assay. TCRdb obtained this table from immuneACCESS and retained in-frame rearrangements with V and J assigned. These tables miss some clones; where compared with another copy, unresolved V genes account for less than half of the shortfall, and the remainder is unexplained. This sample lists roughly 320,000 clones; around 87% were detected once. The ten largest account for 3.4% of the sample.

Sequencing was performed on peripheral blood, taken in a trial of Ad26.COV2.S vaccine versus placebo. These receptors all come from a person between 18 and 65 years old who received the Ad26.COV2.S COVID-19 vaccine or a placebo.

The chain has TRBV5-8 and TRBJ1-1; D remains ambiguous. Germline V gene sequence: CDR1 SGHTS, CDR2 YDEGEE. CDR3 length: 13 residues. V was pared by 4 bases and J by 4 bases, with 11 bases between. The CDR3 here is CASSAPGSTEAFF. CDR3 nucleotides: TGTGCCAGCAGCGCCCCGGGATCCACTGAAGCTTTCTTT.

The V gene is TRBV5-4, the J gene TRBJ2-3; 8 nucleotides align to TRBD2. The CDR3 length is 16 residues. V trimming: 5 bases; J trimming: 1 base; junction bases outside the gene matches: 9. The V gene's germline CDR1 is SGHNT and CDR2 YYREEE (reference sequence). CDR3 sequence (DNA): TGTGCCAGCAGGAAAGGAGGAGCGGGGGGCACAGATACGCAGTATTTT. It translates to CASRKGGAGGTDTQYF.

V is TRBV5-1 and J is TRBJ2-7; D unclear. V was pared by 0 bases and J by 6 bases, with 13 bases between. The germline gives CDR1 SGHRS, CDR2 YFSETQ. The CDR3 extends over 14 amino acids. The CDR3 here is CASSLVGSSGEQYF. The CDR3 coding sequence is TGCGCCAGCAGCTTGGTAGGCAGCTCAGGCGAGCAGTACTTC.

The chain couples TRBV7-3 to TRBJ2-2, with D tentatively TRBD2 (5 bases). The length of the CDR3 is 15 residues. V lost 2 bases and J lost 7, with 14 bases in between. The germline V gene has CDR1 SGHTA and CDR2 FQGTGA. CDR3 loop: CASSLEGMRIGELFF. The DNA of the CDR3 is TGTGCCAGCAGCTTAGAGGGCATGAGGATCGGGGAGCTGTTTTTT.

The chain combines TRBV5-1 with TRBJ1-2, with D perhaps matching TRBD1 (6 bases). This CDR3 is built from 13 residues. V shed 0 bases and J shed 14 bases, with 17 bases lying between them. Germline V gives CDR1 SGHRS, CDR2 YFSETQ. The CDR3: CASSLAAGADRTF. Written as DNA, the CDR3 is TGCGCCAGCAGCTTGGCAGCGGGGGCCGACAGAACCTTC.

The chain combines TRBV30 with TRBJ1-5; possibly TRBD1 for D (5 bases). With 1 base removed from V and 4 bases from J, the gap between germline ends came to 8 bases. The CDR3 has 13 amino acids. Germline CDR1 GTSNPN, CDR2 SVGIG (reference sequence). The CDR3 region has the DNA TGTGCCTGGAGTGATCAGGGTAATCAGCCCCAGCATTTT. Translating gives CAWSDQGNQPQHF.

This sequence joins TRBV5-1 and TRBJ2-7; D ambiguous. Deletions cut 5 bases from V and 3 bases from J, with 12 bases between. CDR1 and CDR2 from the germline V gene are SGHRS and YFSETQ. This CDR3 is built from 13 residues. The CDR3 region is CASRTASHYEQYF. The CDR3 DNA is TGCGCCAGCAGAACCGCCTCACACTACGAGCAGTACTTC.

This rearrangement joins TRBV6-5 to TRBJ2-7; possible D gene TRBD1, 5 bases. V was pared by 2 bases and J by 6 bases, with 11 bases between. This CDR3 comprises 13 residues. Germline values: CDR1 MNHEY, CDR2 SVGAGI. CDR3 loop: CASSYLQGFEQYF. The DNA of the CDR3 is TGTGCCAGCAGTTACCTCCAGGGCTTCGAGCAGTACTTC.

The CDR3 protein is CSASKRVDEQYF. The DNA of the CDR3 is TGCAGTGCTAGTAAAAGGGTTGACGAGCAGTACTTC. This chain joins TRBV20-1 and TRBJ2-7, with D uncertain. Germline V gene sequence: CDR1 DFQATT, CDR2 SNEGSKA (reference sequence). Trimming left V 3 bases short and J 5 bases short, with 11 bases between. This CDR3 contains 12 residues.

The CDR3: CASGLGGINQPQHF. Here the CDR3 DNA reads TGTGCTAGTGGTTTGGGGGGGATCAATCAGCCCCAGCATTTT. V gene TRBV12-5 combines with J gene TRBJ1-5; a weak D match, TRBD1 (5 bases). The V gene's germline CDR1 is LGHNT and CDR2 FRNRAP. The length of the CDR3 is 14 residues. Trimming left V 1 base short and J 3 bases short, with 7 bases between.

The V gene is TRBV6-5, the J gene TRBJ2-7; D unclear. Germline CDR1 reads MNHEY; CDR2 reads SVGAGI. Trimming removed 4 bases at V and 0 bases at J, with 7 bases between. This CDR3 has 13 amino acids. CDR3 DNA sequence: TGTGCCAGCAGTTCTGGACCCTCCTACGAGCAGTACTTC. As protein: CASSSGPSYEQYF.

There are a few counts of this clone. Other DNA sequences in this specimen translate into the identical CDR3. V is TRBV5-4 and J is TRBJ1-5; perhaps TRBD1 as D (6 bases). This CDR3 region has 15 residues. V was shortened by 0 bases and J by 3 bases, with 10 bases between the two germline ends. CDR1 is SGHNT and CDR2 is YYREEE in the germline V gene (reference sequence). The CDR3, as DNA: TGTGCCAGCAGCTTGGGGACAGCTCCCAATCAGCCCCAGCATTTT. Encoded protein: CASSLGTAPNQPQHF. The full variable domain, in which reference TRBV5-4 and TRBJ1-5 provide the parts outside the CDR3, is ETGVTQSPTHLIKTRGQQVTLRCSSQSGHNTVSWYQQALGQGPQFIFQYYREEENGRGNFPPRFSGLQFPNYSSELNVNALELDDSALYLCASSLGTAPNQPQHFGDGTRLSIL.

The J gene is TRBJ2-7, the V gene TRBV11-3; tentative D call: TRBD1 (6 bases). Deletions cut 5 bases from V and 4 bases from J, with 21 bases between. The CDR3 extends over 16 amino acids. Germline CDR1 is SGHNT and CDR2 is YENEEA. DNA for the CDR3: TGTGCCAGCAGCCCCGGCGTGGGCAGGGGCTCGTACGAGCAGTACTTC. It translates to CASSPGVGRGSYEQYF. Drawing the rest from reference TRBV11-3 and TRBJ2-7, the complete variable domain is EAGVVQSPRYKIIEKKQPVAFWCNPISGHNTLYWYLQNLGQGPELLIRYENEEAVDDSQLPKDRFSAERLKGVDSTLKIQPAELGDSAVYLCASSPGVGRGSYEQYFGPGTRLTVT.

The rearrangement links TRBV7-3 to TRBJ2-1, with TRBD1 matching 8 bases. CDR3 length: 16 amino acids. Trimming took 6 bases from V and 1 from J; bases not matched to a gene: 8. Germline lookup yields CDR1 SGHTA and CDR2 FQGTGA. In DNA form, the CDR3 reads TGTGCCAGCAGGGTATCAGGGGGCTTGTCCTACAATGAGCAGTTCTTC. It translates to CASRVSGGLSYNEQFF.

The gene calls are TRBV7-9 and TRBJ1-1; D is unresolved. V was shortened by 2 bases and J by 6 bases, with 4 bases between the two germline ends. Looked up from germline, CDR1 is SEHNR and CDR2 is FQNEAQ (reference sequence). This CDR3 is built from 11 residues. The CDR3 DNA reads TGTGCCAGCAGCTTAATCCCTGAAGCTTTCTTT. This gives the protein CASSLIPEAFF.

The chain links TRBV4-3 to TRBJ2-3, with TRBD1 as a possible D gene (6 bases). Deletions cut 0 bases from V and 2 bases from J, with 9 bases between. Germline CDR1 reads LGHNA; CDR2 reads YSLEER. The CDR3 totals 15 residues. The CDR3 protein is CASSQDGQPTDTQYF. CDR3 sequence (DNA): TGCGCCAGCAGCCAAGACGGACAGCCCACAGATACGCAGTATTTT.

This chain joins TRBV15 and TRBJ1-1, with D uncertain. V was cut by 0 bases and J by 2 bases, with 19 bases left in between. Germline V gives CDR1 LNHNV, CDR2 YYDKDF (reference sequence). CDR3 length: 18 amino acids. The CDR3: CATSRDSRKPFINTEAFF. CDR3 DNA: TGTGCCACCAGCAGAGATAGTAGAAAACCATTTATAAACACTGAAGCTTTCTTT.

The CDR3 DNA sequence: TGTGCCAGCCTGAGGGGACAGGGCTCACCCCTCCACTTT. It specifies CASLRGQGSPLHF. This chain joins TRBV21-1 and TRBJ1-6; the tabulated D call, TRBD1, remains unverified against the DNA. TRBV21-1 is flagged as a pseudogene. The CDR3 runs to 13 residues.

The chain joins TRBV7-8 to TRBJ1-4, with D unresolved. This CDR3 has 14 residues. Germline V gives CDR1 SGHVS, CDR2 FQNEAQ. Trimming left V 2 bases short and J 6 bases short, with 10 bases between. CDR3 in amino acids: CASSLRPNDEKLFF. CDR3 DNA sequence: TGTGCCAGCAGCTTAAGGCCGAACGATGAAAAACTGTTTTTT.

CDR3 sequence: CATSLDGKNTEAFF. CDR3 DNA sequence: TGTGCCACCAGCTTAGACGGCAAGAACACTGAAGCTTTCTTT. The chain carries TRBV24-1 and TRBJ1-1; no clear D. V gave up 7 bases and J gave up 1 base, with 12 bases separating them. Germline CDR1 and CDR2: KGHDR and SFDVKD. The CDR3 contains 14 residues.

The rearrangement uses TRBV12-5 and TRBJ2-4; D tentatively fits TRBD1 or TRBD2 (5 bases each). This CDR3 is 15 amino acids long. V was pared by 0 bases and J by 7 bases, with 13 bases between. Looked up from germline, CDR1 is LGHNT and CDR2 is FRNRAP. Here the CDR3 reads CASGLVSEGWNIQYF. The CDR3 DNA reads as TGTGCTAGTGGTTTGGTAAGCGAGGGGTGGAACATTCAGTACTTC.

This chain uses TRBV19 with TRBJ1-1; 7 nucleotides agree with TRBD1. The CDR3 covers 12 residues. With 7 bases clipped from V and 6 bases from J, the junction kept 5 bases outside the gene matches. Germline values: CDR1 LNHDA, CDR2 SQIVND (reference sequence). CDR3 sequence reads: CASTPGGSEAFF. CDR3 nucleotide sequence: TGTGCCAGTACCCCAGGGGGTTCTGAAGCTTTCTTT.

V gene TRBV19 combines with J gene TRBJ1-5; 9 bases map to TRBD1. CDR3 length equals 15 residues. The trim removed 1 base at V and 3 bases at J, leaving 1 base unmatched. The germline CDR1 and CDR2 sequences are LNHDA and SQIVND (reference sequence). CDR3 DNA sequence: TGTGCCAGTAGTATAGGACAGGGGGACAATCAGCCCCAGCATTTT. This translates into CASSIGQGDNQPQHF.

This rearrangement joins TRBV13 to TRBJ1-2; perhaps TRBD1 as D (6 bases). From germline, CDR1 is PRHDT and CDR2 FYEKMQ (reference sequence). With 5 bases removed from V and 5 bases from J, the gap between germline ends came to 15 bases. This CDR3 is 14 amino acids long. The CDR3 loop reads CASSPRTAPYGYTF. The CDR3 coding sequence is TGTGCCAGCAGCCCCCGGACAGCTCCTTATGGCTACACCTTC.

The chain is built from TRBV6-5 and TRBJ2-1, with D possibly being TRBD1 (5 bases). The CDR3 extends over 14 amino acids. Looked up from germline, CDR1 is MNHEY and CDR2 is SVGAGI. Trimming stripped 7 bases from V and 7 bases from J, with 17 bases between. The chain's CDR3 is CASTLTVSANEQFF. Here the CDR3 DNA reads TGTGCCAGCACCTTGACAGTTTCAGCAAATGAGCAGTTCTTC.

The chain recombines TRBV6-5 with TRBJ1-6; no firm D call. The CDR3 sequence is 14 residues long. Deletions cut 7 bases from V and 9 bases from J, with 16 bases between. Looked up from germline, CDR1 is MNHEY and CDR2 is SVGAGI. This CDR3 is CASTLQGFGSPLHF. The CDR3 coding sequence is TGTGCCAGCACTTTACAAGGGTTCGGTTCACCCCTCCACTTT.

J is TRBJ2-2 and V is TRBV4-3, with a tentative D call TRBD1 (5 bases). Germline V gene data show CDR1 as LGHNA and CDR2 as YSLEER. V was trimmed by 4 bases and J by 7 bases, leaving 10 bases between them. This CDR3 is built from 13 residues. Written as DNA, the CDR3 is TGCGCCAGCAGCCTAGGGGAAGACGGGGAGCTGTTTTTT. It translates to CASSLGEDGELFF.

This clone was seen a few times. V and J are TRBV5-1 and TRBJ2-2; TRBD1 is a possible D gene (6 bases). V lost 6 bases, J lost 2 bases, and 17 bases lay in between. Germline-derived CDR1 and CDR2 are SGHRS and YFSETQ. There are 16 residues in the CDR3. The CDR3 protein is CASILDRLENTGELFF. The DNA of the CDR3 is TGCGCCAGCATCCTTGACAGGCTAGAAAACACCGGGGAGCTGTTTTTT.

J is TRBJ2-3 and V is TRBV30; 8 bases match TRBD2. Looked up from germline, CDR1 is GTSNPN and CDR2 is SVGIG (reference sequence). V lost 3 bases, J lost 4 bases, and 9 bases stayed unmatched. The CDR3 extends over 15 amino acids. CDR3 coding DNA: TGTGCCTGGAGGGGAAAACGGGGGGGCCCAGATACGCAGTATTTT. This encodes CAWRGKRGGPDTQYF.

The chain joins TRBV5-6 to TRBJ1-4; possible D gene TRBD1, 5 bases. The germline CDR1 and CDR2 sequences are SGHDT and YYEEEE. Trimming cost V 5 bases and J 5 bases, with 13 bases left between them. This CDR3 spans 14 amino acids. The CDR3 region has the DNA TGTGCCAGCAGTTCAGGGTTTTCAAATGAAAAACTGTTTTTT. It is translated as CASSSGFSNEKLFF. Full variable domain (missing parts from reference TRBV5-6 and TRBJ1-4): DAGVTQSPTHLIKTRGQQVTLRCSPKSGHDTVSWYQQALGQGPQFIFQYYEEEERQRGNFPDRFSGHQFPNYSSELNVNALLLGDSALYLCASSSGFSNEKLFFGSGTQLSVL.